This TCR beta chain was identified during a study of T cell responses to AZD1222 COVID-19 vaccine. On the study more broadly: Second-dose intervals near 4 or 12 weeks were combined.

Libraries were prepared by immunoSEQ multiplex PCR; TCRdb keeps only in-frame clonotypes and omits some of them. The table has 110,000 to 150,000 clones, approximately 92% seen once. V was clipped by 3 bases and J by 5 bases; unmatched bases: 10. CDR3 size: 17 residues. Germline CDR1 is KGHSH and CDR2 is LQKENI. Findings and caveats of the study: After the peak T cell response, and only then, were repertoires sampled. Spike-specific TCR breadth and depth grew following two AZD1222 doses. Nearly half of spike-specific TCRs reportedly go after variant regions that carry no mutations.

In regard to this clone: The antigen is undetermined.

Sequenced material: peripheral blood, taken on day 0 of AZD1222 vaccination. The source is an adult in good health. This chain joins TRBV18 and TRBJ2-3; 11 bases match TRBD2. The CDR3 region is CASSPMTSGNIGDTQYF. In nucleotides, the CDR3 is TGTGCCAGCTCACCGATGACTAGCGGGAATATCGGAGATACGCAGTATTTT.